The present TCR beta chain was sequenced within a study of Ad26.COV2.S vaccination and SARS-CoV-2 variants. About the study: The donor belonged to the COV1001 Ad26.COV2.S trial arm. The study, taken as a whole, reports: Spike-specific CD8+ and CD4+ T cell responses reportedly showed substantial breadth after vaccination. From the TCR breadth and depth analyses, total T cell responses may have been underestimated.

Profiled with immunoSEQ multiplex PCR; TCRdb holds only in-frame clones, not every one. There are 430,000 or so clones in the sample; 85% to 90% occur only once, and about 2.5% lies in the top ten. The CDR3 spans 15 residues. Germline CDR1 SGHNT, CDR2 YENEEA. Unmatched junction bases numbered 8, after V lost 5 bases and J lost 2 bases. Treatment defined: some 20 received Ad26.COV2.S at low or high dose, single or two shots; 5 received placebo; per-sample allocation not given. All samples were drawn on day 63, counting from the first vaccine or placebo injection. This clone has a handful of counts. Its antigen remains unidentified.

The sequence was obtained from a person aged 18 to 59 who received the Ad26.COV2.S COVID-19 vaccine or a placebo. The chain couples TRBV11-3 to TRBJ2-7; 8 positions match TRBD2. Material: peripheral blood, obtained in a trial of Ad26.COV2.S vaccine versus placebo. The CDR3: CASSPSGGDAYEQYF. DNA for the CDR3: TGTGCCAGCAGCCCCAGCGGGGGCGACGCCTACGAGCAGTACTTC.